This T cell receptor beta chain was captured by sequencing in a study of blood T cells in healthy people across ages. For the second PCR, which ran for about 6 to 12 cycles, a sample-barcoded 5' primer and a J-beta primer mix were used. In TCRdb, the 5' RACE reads were re-called with MiXCR into one record per CDR3 protein. The sample carries around 1,500,000 distinct CDR3 sequences, roughly 30% recorded once. Concerning this clonotype: Its target is not known.

Study-level findings and limits: TCR beta diversity, measured per million T cells, fell in a roughly linear way with age. Expanded clonotype shifts may have been confounded, as the donors had an unknown CMV status. Estimated diversity, derived from one million T cells, was regarded as an underestimate.

The CDR3 extends over 18 amino acids. CDR1 DFQATT and CDR2 SNEGSKA come from the germline V gene (reference sequence). V was trimmed by 6 bases and J by 0 bases, leaving 21 bases between them. V usage is TRBV20-1 and J usage is TRBJ2-6, with TRBD1 as a possible D gene (6 bases). Sequenced sample: blood. This sequence originates from a woman aged 25 to 39 in good health. The CDR3 DNA reads TGCAGTGCCCAGGACAGAGGAAACCCTTTCTCTGGGGCCAACGTCCTGACTTTC. This sequence encodes CSAQDRGNPFSGANVLTF.